This T cell receptor beta chain was sequenced during a study of neurological immune-mediated disorders. Whole-study results and caveats: HTLV-1-associated myelopathy had the most TCR clonal expansion, and multiple sclerosis had the least, less than healthy controls. Across subjects, no CDR3 amino acid sequence appeared in expanded clones of more than one subject, a finding that suggested private repertoires in all groups.

Unsorted libraries were generated from 2 million PBMCs held at -80 degrees C. The CDR3 is made up of 14 amino acids. J lost 5 bases, V lost 6 bases, and 6 bases had no gene match. This clonotype occurred many times. Its antigen is undetermined. With 10-nucleotide random UMIs, 5'RACE was used to make the cDNA. TCRdb independently ran MiXCR on the 5' RACE reads; one entry per CDR3 protein. The sample lists about 48,000 distinct CDR3 sequences, around 25% occurring once. Specimen: PBMCs. The chain is built from TRBV12-3 or TRBV12-4 and TRBJ2-5, with TRBD1 identical over 10 bases. The sequence was collected from a woman aged 70-85 years in good health. The CDR3 sequence is CASSYRQGAETQYF. DNA for the CDR3: TGTGCCAGCAGCTATCGACAGGGGGCGGAGACCCAGTACTTC.